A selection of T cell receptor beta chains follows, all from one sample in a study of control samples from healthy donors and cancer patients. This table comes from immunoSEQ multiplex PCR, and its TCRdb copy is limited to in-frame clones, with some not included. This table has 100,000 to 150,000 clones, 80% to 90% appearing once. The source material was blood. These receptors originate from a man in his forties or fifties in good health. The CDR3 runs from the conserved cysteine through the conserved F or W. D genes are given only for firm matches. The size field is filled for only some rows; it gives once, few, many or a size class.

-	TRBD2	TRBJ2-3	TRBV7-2	CASSLASGGAKDTQYF	TGTGCCAGCAGCTTAGCTAGCGGGGGGGCCAAAGATACGCAGTATTTT
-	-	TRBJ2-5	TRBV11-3	CASSPGGQTPYQETQYF	TGTGCCAGCAGCCCTGGAGGACAGACACCGTACCAAGAGACCCAGTACTTC
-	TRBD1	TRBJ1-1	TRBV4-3	CASAEIQGVTEAFF	TGCGCCAGCGCCGAGATACAGGGGGTTACTGAAGCTTTCTTT
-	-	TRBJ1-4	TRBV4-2	CASSPGALNEKLFF	TGTGCCAGCAGCCCGGGGGCGTTGAATGAAAAACTGTTTTTT
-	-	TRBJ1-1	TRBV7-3	CASSLRADDTEAFF	TGTGCCAGCAGCTTACGAGCCGATGACACTGAAGCTTTCTTT
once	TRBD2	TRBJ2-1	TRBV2	CASSGQSGGAYNEQFF	TGTGCCAGCAGTGGCCAGAGCGGGGGGGCCTACAATGAGCAGTTCTTC
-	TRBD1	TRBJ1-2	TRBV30	CAWTRTGPSYGYTF	TGTGCCTGGACCCGGACAGGCCCGAGCTATGGCTACACCTTC
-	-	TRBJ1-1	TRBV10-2	CASRSGNTEAFF	TGCGCCAGCAGATCTGGGAACACTGAAGCTTTCTTT
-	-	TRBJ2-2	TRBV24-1	CATRGTGNTGELFF	TGTGCCACCAGGGGGACGGGAAACACCGGGGAGCTGTTTTTT
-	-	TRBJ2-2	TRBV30	CAWSRGGNTGELFF	TGTGCCTGGAGCAGGGGGGGGAACACCGGGGAGCTGTTTTTT
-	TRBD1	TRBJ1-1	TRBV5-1	CASSRGQIPNTEAFF	TGCGCCAGCAGCAGGGGACAGATCCCGAACACTGAAGCTTTCTTT
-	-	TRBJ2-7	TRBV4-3	CASARGIRLEQYF	TGCGCCAGCGCGAGGGGAATTCGTCTCGAGCAGTACTTC
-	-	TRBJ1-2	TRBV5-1	CASSLDLQRYGYTF	TGCGCCAGCAGCTTGGACCTACAGCGCTATGGCTACACCTTC
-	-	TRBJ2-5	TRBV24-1	CATSDSGWDQETQYF	TGTGCCACCAGTGATTCGGGCTGGGATCAAGAGACCCAGTACTTC
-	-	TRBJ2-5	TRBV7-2	CASSFFGNQETQYF	TGTGCCAGCAGCTTTTTCGGGAACCAAGAGACCCAGTACTTC
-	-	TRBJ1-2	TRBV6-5	CASGHEGPTPYGYTF	TGTGCCAGCGGTCACGAAGGACCGACTCCCTATGGCTACACCTTC
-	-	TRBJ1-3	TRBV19	CASKLGNTIYF	TGTGCCAGTAAACTTGGAAACACCATATATTTT
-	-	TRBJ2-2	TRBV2	CASSDWEMNTGELFF	TGTGCCAGCAGTGACTGGGAGATGAACACCGGGGAGCTGTTTTTT
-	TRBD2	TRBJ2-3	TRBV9	CASSVRPLAGGATDTQYF	TGTGCCAGCAGCGTAAGGCCCTTAGCGGGGGGCGCCACAGATACGCAGTATTTT
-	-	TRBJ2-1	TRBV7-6	CASSQGGGPTSYNEQFF	TGTGCCAGCAGCCAGGGGGGAGGGCCCACCTCCTACAATGAGCAGTTCTTC
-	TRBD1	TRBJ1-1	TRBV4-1	CASSQDFAGGMNTEAFF	TGCGCCAGCAGCCAAGATTTCGCAGGGGGGATGAACACTGAAGCTTTCTTT
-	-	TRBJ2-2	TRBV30	CAWSSGLSNGELFF	TGTGCCTGGAGTTCGGGGCTATCGAATGGGGAGCTGTTTTTT
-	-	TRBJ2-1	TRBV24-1	CATSDHRTQSNEQFF	TGTGCCACCAGTGACCACCGGACACAGTCCAATGAGCAGTTCTTC
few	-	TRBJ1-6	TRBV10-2	CASSALQLGGKSPLHF	TGCGCCAGCAGCGCCTTACAATTAGGGGGAAAATCACCCCTCCACTTT
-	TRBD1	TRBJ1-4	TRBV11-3	CASSLRGTVAKEKLFF	TGTGCCAGCAGCCTCCGAGGGACAGTTGCTAAGGAAAAACTGTTTTTT
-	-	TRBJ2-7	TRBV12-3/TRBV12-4	CASSFRSYEQYF	TGTGCCAGCAGTTTTCGGTCCTACGAGCAGTACTTC
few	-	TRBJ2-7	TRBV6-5	CASMRDNYEQYF	TGTGCCAGCATGCGGGACAACTACGAGCAGTACTTC
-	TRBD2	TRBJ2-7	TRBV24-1	CATSDVTSGGYEQYF	TGTGCCACCAGTGATGTAACTAGCGGGGGCTACGAGCAGTACTTC
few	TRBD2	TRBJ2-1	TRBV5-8	CASSKGLAGGPNEQFF	TGTGCCAGCAGCAAGGGACTAGCGGGGGGTCCCAATGAGCAGTTCTTC
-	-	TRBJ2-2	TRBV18	CASSLRRSGELFF	TGTGCCAGCTCACTTCGCCGGTCTGGGGAGCTGTTTTTT
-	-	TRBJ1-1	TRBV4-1	CASSQESYGTEAFF	TGCGCCAGCAGCCAAGAATCCTATGGCACTGAAGCTTTCTTT